These 16 T cell receptor beta chains came from one sample sequenced in a study of blood T cell repertoires in COVID-19. Profiling relied on immunoSEQ multiplex PCR, and the TCRdb table lists in-frame clones only, not all of them. The sample holds fewer than 250,000 clones, 80% to 90% seen once. Sequencing used peripheral blood. The receptors were sampled from a woman aged 50 to 60 with active or convalescent COVID-19.

The V and J genes are TRBV6-1 and TRBJ1-6; no definite D call. V gave up 2 bases and J gave up 0 bases, with 8 bases separating them. CDR1 MNHNS and CDR2 SASEGT come from the germline V gene. The CDR3 contains 16 residues. The CDR3 loop is CASSEYVSSYNSPLHF. The DNA for the CDR3 is TGTGCCAGCAGTGAATATGTGAGCTCCTATAATTCACCCCTCCACTTT.

This chain connects TRBV25-1 to TRBJ1-1; a possible D gene is TRBD1 (6 bases). CDR1 MGHDK and CDR2 SYGVNS come from the germline V gene. This CDR3 region has 15 residues. V lost 5 bases, J lost 1 base, and 14 bases lay in between. The CDR3 region is CASSQGGVSNTEAFF. CDR3 bases: TGTGCCAGCAGTCAAGGGGGGGTCTCGAACACTGAAGCTTTCTTT.

The chain employs TRBV11-2 and TRBJ1-5; the D is unclear. CDR3 length equals 14 residues. The germline V and J ends were trimmed by 0 bases and 1 base, with 4 bases remaining between them. Germline CDR1 SGHAT, CDR2 FQNNGV. The CDR3 region is CASSLDLSNQPQHF. The CDR3 nucleotides are TGTGCCAGCAGCTTAGATCTCAGCAATCAGCCCCAGCATTTT.

This chain links TRBV4-1 with TRBJ2-2; 10 positions match TRBD2. This CDR3 is built from 18 residues. The V segment lost 6 bases and the J segment 7 bases; nucleotides outside the gene matches: 17. The germline V gene has CDR1 MGHRA and CDR2 YSYEKL. CDR3 DNA: TGCGCCAGCAGTTCCAAATCTCCTAGCGGGGGACGGTTCGGGGAGCTGTTTTTT. Translation: CASSSKSPSGGRFGELFF.

Only a few counts were recorded for this clone. The J gene is TRBJ1-1, the V gene TRBV7-3; D might be TRBD1 (6 bases). The CDR3 totals 15 residues. From germline, CDR1 is SGHTA and CDR2 FQGTGA. Trimming stripped 6 bases from V and 1 base from J, with 15 bases between. In DNA form, the CDR3 reads TGTGCCAGCAGTCGTGCAGGGGCTGCGAACACTGAAGCTTTCTTT. Protein product: CASSRAGAANTEAFF.

CDR3 protein: CASSFFRENGYTF. The CDR3, as DNA: TGTGCCAGCAGTTTTTTCAGGGAAAATGGCTACACCTTC. The chain links TRBV12-3 or TRBV12-4 to TRBJ1-2; TRBD1 is a possible D gene (5 bases). V shed 3 bases and J shed 6 bases, with 11 bases lying between them. This CDR3 is 13 amino acids long.

This clone has a handful of counts. CDR3 coding DNA: TGTGCCAGCAGCCAACTAGCGGGGGGCGTAATAGAGACCCAGTACTTC. Its protein product is CASSQLAGGVIETQYF. The chain joins TRBV5-5 to TRBJ2-5; 12 bases align to TRBD2. The V gene end was trimmed by 4 bases and the J gene end by 4 bases; junction bases not matched to a gene: 8. This CDR3 has 16 residues. Germline lookup yields CDR1 SGHKS and CDR2 YYEKEE (reference sequence).

The chain joins TRBV18 to TRBJ1-2; 9 bases agree with TRBD1. V was clipped by 9 bases and J by 8 bases; unmatched bases: 13. Per germline, CDR1 KGHSH and CDR2 LQKENI. This CDR3 comprises 14 residues. The CDR3 is CASVPGQGIGGYTF. Here the CDR3 DNA reads TGTGCCAGTGTTCCGGGACAGGGAATAGGAGGCTACACCTTC.

This chain links TRBV9 with TRBJ2-1; the match to TRBD2 covers 8 bases. With 0 bases clipped from V and 5 bases from J, the junction kept 4 bases outside the gene matches. Germline V lookup: CDR1 SGDLS, CDR2 YYNGEE. The CDR3 has 15 residues. In nucleotides, the CDR3 is TGTGCCAGCAGCGTAGACGGGGGGGCCGACAATGAGCAGTTCTTC. This translates into CASSVDGGADNEQFF.

The chain combines TRBV11-1 with TRBJ1-4; D is unclear. CDR3 length: 14 amino acids. Trimming removed 4 bases from V and 6 bases from J, with 12 bases in between. Germline V CDR1 and CDR2: SGHAT, FQDESV (reference sequence). The CDR3 DNA reads as TGTGCCAGCAGCTCCGGGTCCGCCTATGAAAAACTGTTTTTT. Encoded protein: CASSSGSAYEKLFF.

The chain uses TRBV6-1 and TRBJ2-2, with 7 bases matching TRBD2. Unmatched junction bases numbered 14, after V lost 4 bases and J lost 6 bases. Germline CDR1 MNHNS, CDR2 SASEGT. The CDR3 runs 17 residues. The CDR3: CASSGPLAERGAGELFF. The CDR3 coding sequence is TGTGCCAGCAGTGGCCCCCTAGCGGAACGAGGGGCCGGGGAGCTGTTTTTT.

This chain connects TRBV27 to TRBJ1-2; 7 positions agree with TRBD1. CDR1 and CDR2 from the germline V gene are MNHEY and SMNVEV (reference sequence). CDR3 length: 14 amino acids. The V segment lost 6 bases and the J segment 8 bases; nucleotides outside the gene matches: 12. Here the CDR3 DNA reads TGTGCCAGCAGCAGCGGACAGGTCGTCGGGGGCTACACCTTC. It yields the protein CASSSGQVVGGYTF.

This chain joins TRBV2 and TRBJ2-3; 11 bases are shared with TRBD2. The V gene end was trimmed by 8 bases and the J gene end by 3 bases; junction bases not matched to a gene: 4. The V gene's germline CDR1 is SNHLY and CDR2 FYNNEI. This CDR3 region has 14 residues. Here the CDR3 DNA reads TGTGCCAGCGCGCTAGCGGGAGGAACAGATACGCAGTATTTT. Protein: CASALAGGTDTQYF. Full variable domain (outside the CDR3, taken from reference TRBV2 and TRBJ2-3): EPEVTQTPSHQVTQMGQEVILRCVPISNHLYFYWYRQILGQKVEFLVSFYNNEISEKSEIFDDQFSVERPDGSNFTLKIRSTKLEDSAMYFCASALAGGTDTQYFGPGTRLTVL.

The chain couples TRBV28 to TRBJ1-5; D perhaps matches TRBD1 (6 bases). CDR3 size: 15 residues. The germline gives CDR1 MDHEN, CDR2 SYDVKM. Between the trimmed V and J ends, which lost 7 bases and 9 bases, there was a span of 22 bases. CDR3 in amino acids: CASTALGAGSGPQHF. The CDR3, as DNA: TGTGCCAGCACCGCCCTGGGGGCGGGTTCGGGGCCCCAGCATTTT.

The rearrangement uses TRBV5-1 and TRBJ2-5, with 7 positions matching TRBD1. J was trimmed by 5 bases and V by 1 base; bases with no gene match: 5. This CDR3 has 14 residues. Germline values: CDR1 SGHRS, CDR2 YFSETQ. The CDR3 DNA follows: TGCGCCAGCAGCTTGAACAGGGGTGAGGAGACCCAGTACTTC. Translation: CASSLNRGEETQYF.

This chain joins TRBV6-1 and TRBJ2-7; D gene uncertain. Germline CDR1 MNHNS, CDR2 SASEGT. V was pared by 0 bases and J by 3 bases, with 12 bases between. The CDR3 consists of 15 residues. The CDR3 coding sequence is TGTGCCAGCAGTGAAGCGCTTCAGGATTTCTACGAGCAGTACTTC. Translated: CASSEALQDFYEQYF.